The subject of this entry is one TCR beta chain. Its antigen is undetermined. This CDR3 has 12 amino acids. Trimming took 2 bases from V and 2 from J, leaving 4 bases between them. TCRdb reprocessed the reads via MiXCR and lists one record per CDR3 protein. This table has around 200,000 distinct CDR3 sequences, around 40% appearing once. This entry is derived from a study of T cell repertoires in cytomegalovirus infection. This specimen consisted of CD8+ T cells from cultured PBMCs, obtained from culture after CMV antigen stimulation. This clonotype was sampled from a human donor in good health (CMV status not recorded). Some clones in this sample may be carry-over from other donors' samples. V gene TRBV12-3 or TRBV12-4 combines with J gene TRBJ2-7; D remains ambiguous. This CDR3 is CASSLRTYEQYF. CDR3 in DNA: TGTGCCAGCAGTTTACGCACCTACGAGCAGTACTTC.